This T cell receptor beta chain was observed in a study of beta chain features in type 1 diabetes. Study details: Patients did not differ from healthy donors in age, gender or cell yield. Study findings and constraints: TCRB CDR3s were moderately but significantly shorter in Type 1 diabetes patients in all four CD4+ subsets.

V was trimmed by 5 bases and J by 4 bases, leaving 12 bases between them. Germline V CDR1 and CDR2: SGHRS, YFSETQ. The CDR3 contains 14 residues. Of the isolated RNA, all was reverse transcribed, and so the sequenced material was expressed TCRB transcripts. Method: immunoSEQ multiplex PCR; TCRdb's copy keeps in-frame clones and lacks some. In the table there are some 350,000 clones, over 8.5% of which are singletons. Stem cell-like memory, regulatory, central memory and naive CD4+ cells were sorted via CD45RO/CCR7/CD25/CD127/CD95/CD27. This clone turned up a few times. Its specificity is not known. The sequence was collected from a man under 40 with type 1 diabetes. Sequencing input: central memory CD4+ T cells from blood. This chain uses TRBV5-1 with TRBJ2-2; the D gene is possibly TRBD1 (6 bases). In DNA, the CDR3 is TGCGCCAGCAGTGAACAGGGATTCACCGGGGAGCTGTTTTTT. It codes for CASSEQGFTGELFF.